These 13 T cell receptor beta chains came from one sample sequenced in a study of blood T cell repertoires in COVID-19. The data were produced by immunoSEQ multiplex PCR, yet TCRdb's version contains in-frame clones alone and is incomplete. The sample contains about 310,000 clones, 90% of which appear only once. The sequencing sample was made of peripheral blood. These receptors came from a middle-aged woman with COVID-19, enrolled during active disease.

A single count supports this clone. The V and J genes are TRBV7-9 and TRBJ2-1; the match to TRBD2 covers 11 bases. V shed 3 bases and J 6 bases; nucleotides not matched to a gene: 13. Germline CDR1 is SEHNR and CDR2 is FQNEAQ (reference sequence). This CDR3 region has 18 residues. The chain's CDR3 is CASSFLAGGPEGRNEQFF. CDR3 bases: TGTGCCAGCAGCTTTTTAGCGGGAGGGCCTGAAGGGCGCAATGAGCAGTTCTTC.

V and J are TRBV12-3 or TRBV12-4 and TRBJ1-1, with D hard to call. Trimming left V 5 bases short and J 0 bases short, with 7 bases between. The CDR3 covers 13 residues. In nucleotides, the CDR3 is TGTGCCAGCAGTCCCCCGTTGAACACTGAAGCTTTCTTT. Protein: CASSPPLNTEAFF.

CDR3 loop: CASSSGQTYEQYF. Written as DNA, the CDR3 is TGTGCCAGCAGCTCGGGACAGACCTACGAGCAGTACTTC. The V and J genes are TRBV5-4 and TRBJ2-7; 7 bases match TRBD1. Germline CDR1 reads SGHNT; CDR2 reads YYREEE (reference sequence). This CDR3 spans 13 amino acids. Unmatched junction bases numbered 2, after V lost 3 bases and J lost 2 bases. The full variable domain, in which reference TRBV5-4 and TRBJ2-7 provide the parts outside the CDR3, is ETGVTQSPTHLIKTRGQQVTLRCSSQSGHNTVSWYQQALGQGPQFIFQYYREEENGRGNFPPRFSGLQFPNYSSELNVNALELDDSALYLCASSSGQTYEQYFGPGTRLTVT.

In this sample, this clone turned up once. Other nucleotide sequences from this sample produce the same CDR3. The rearrangement joins TRBV19 to TRBJ1-5; D unclear. Germline CDR1 is LNHDA and CDR2 is SQIVND (reference sequence). This CDR3 spans 15 amino acids. V lost 1 base, J lost 0 bases, and 7 bases lay in between. This CDR3 is CASSIVPYSNQPQHF. CDR3 nucleotide sequence: TGTGCCAGTAGTATAGTCCCCTATAGCAATCAGCCCCAGCATTTT.

V is TRBV5-1 and J is TRBJ2-7; 8 nucleotides match TRBD1. CDR1 is SGHRS and CDR2 is YFSETQ in the germline V gene. V shed 4 bases, J shed 0 bases, and the junction held 3 bases outside the gene matches. The length of the CDR3 is 14 residues. In DNA, the CDR3 is TGCGCCAGCAGCACTGGGACAGGCTCCTACGAGCAGTACTTC. Translated, it gives CASSTGTGSYEQYF.

The chain joins TRBV2 to TRBJ1-5, with D maybe TRBD1 (6 bases). The CDR3 has 12 amino acids. Trimming shortened V by 8 bases and J by 3 bases, and 8 bases separated the two germline ends. Germline CDR1 is SNHLY and CDR2 is FYNNEI. CDR3 sequence: CASGGDNQPQHF. The CDR3 region has the DNA TGTGCCAGCGGGGGCGACAATCAGCCCCAGCATTTT. Full variable domain (outside the CDR3, taken from reference TRBV2 and TRBJ1-5): EPEVTQTPSHQVTQMGQEVILRCVPISNHLYFYWYRQILGQKVEFLVSFYNNEISEKSEIFDDQFSVERPDGSNFTLKIRSTKLEDSAMYFCASGGDNQPQHFGDGTRLSIL.

This clone has only one observation. The V call is TRBV7-2, the J call TRBJ1-1, with TRBD1 as a possible D gene (6 bases). Germline CDR1 and CDR2: SGHTA and FQGNSA. Trimming pared 2 bases from V and 4 bases from J, leaving 11 bases between. The CDR3 consists of 14 residues. As DNA, the CDR3 is TGTGCCAGCAGCTTAAGGTCAGGGGTCACTGAAGCTTTCTTT. It yields the protein CASSLRSGVTEAFF. Complete variable domain (other parts from reference TRBV7-2 and TRBJ1-1): GAGVSQSPSNKVTEKGKDVELRCDPISGHTALYWYRQSLGQGLEFLIYFQGNSAPDKSGLPSDRFSAERTGGSVSTLTIQRTQQEDSAVYLCASSLRSGVTEAFFGQGTRLTVV.

V gene TRBV5-6 combines with J gene TRBJ1-4, with 7 bases fitting TRBD1. The CDR3 sequence is 17 residues long. Losses at the gene ends were 1 base for V and 0 bases for J; bases not matched to a gene: 6. Germline V gene lookup returns CDR1 SGHDT and CDR2 YYEEEE. The CDR3 spells CASSLTHRGSTNEKLFF. The CDR3 DNA reads as TGTGCCAGCAGCTTGACGCACAGGGGATCAACTAATGAAAAACTGTTTTTT. The full variable domain, rest sourced from reference TRBV5-6 and TRBJ1-4, is DAGVTQSPTHLIKTRGQQVTLRCSPKSGHDTVSWYQQALGQGPQFIFQYYEEEERQRGNFPDRFSGHQFPNYSSELNVNALLLGDSALYLCASSLTHRGSTNEKLFFGSGTQLSVL.

This clone came up once. The CDR3 sequence is CASSPTRRTGAGYTF. CDR3 nucleotide sequence: TGTGCCAGCAGCCCCACAAGGAGGACAGGGGCTGGCTACACCTTC. The chain recombines TRBV6-5 with TRBJ1-2; TRBD1 agrees at 9 bases. The germline CDR1 and CDR2 sequences are MNHEY and SVGAGI. The CDR3 contains 15 residues. The V and J ends lost 6 bases and 7 bases, in that order; junction bases with no gene match: 12.

The chain joins TRBV2 to TRBJ2-1; D unclear. This CDR3 spans 11 amino acids. The V end lost 6 bases, the J end lost 6 bases, and 6 bases lay between the germline ends. Germline V gene data show CDR1 as SNHLY and CDR2 as FYNNEI. The CDR3 DNA sequence: TGTGCCAGCAGCCTCGTCAATGAGCAGTTCTTC. Its translation: CASSLVNEQFF.

V is TRBV18 and J is TRBJ2-1; 8 bases map to TRBD2. With 3 bases clipped from V and 3 bases from J, the junction kept 7 bases outside the gene matches. The CDR3 runs to 16 residues. Germline V gene data show CDR1 as KGHSH and CDR2 as LQKENI. CDR3 nucleotides: TGTGCCAGCTCACCGTACTCTAGCGGGTTCTACAATGAGCAGTTCTTC. Protein product: CASSPYSSGFYNEQFF.

The rearrangement uses TRBV6-1 and TRBJ2-1; the D gene is possibly TRBD2 (5 bases). The germline gives CDR1 MNHNS, CDR2 SASEGT. Trimming pared 1 base from V and 10 bases from J, leaving 23 bases between. The CDR3 is made up of 17 amino acids. The CDR3 region is CASSEEVANGPSDEQFF. The CDR3 DNA reads as TGTGCCAGCAGTGAAGAAGTAGCGAACGGACCATCTGACGAGCAGTTCTTC.

This chain uses TRBV6-5 with TRBJ2-7; 10 bases align to TRBD1. Germline CDR1 reads MNHEY; CDR2 reads SVGAGI. The CDR3 consists of 16 residues. Losses at the gene ends were 3 bases for V and 1 base for J; bases not matched to a gene: 6. The CDR3 protein is CASSYFRTGGSYEQYF. DNA for the CDR3: TGTGCCAGCAGTTATTTCCGGACAGGGGGATCCTACGAGCAGTACTTC.